This TCR beta chain was recorded in a study of T cells in Graves' hyperthyroidism and ophthalmopathy. This clonotype was picked up many times. Its target is not known. Amplified TCR beta CDR3 regions came from RNA transcripts. Carried out on the TCR CDR3, a first-round RT-PCR used the HTBI primer set. Each CDR3 protein is one row after TCRdb ran MiXCR on the multiplex PCR reads. The sample has some 420,000 distinct CDR3 sequences, about an eighth seen once. In germline, CDR1 is SGDLS, CDR2 YYNGEE. With 2 bases removed from V and 2 bases from J, the gap between germline ends came to 14 bases. The CDR3 contains 15 residues. The study's findings and limits: Blood also contained most expanded thyroid clonotypes above 0.001.

Graves' hyperthyroidism showing no ophthalmopathy progression within 18 months was considered stable. Cells are PBMCs isolated from roughly 9.3 ml of fresh blood. The sample comprised blood. The source of this sequence is a woman under 30 with Graves' hyperthyroidism. V gene TRBV9 combines with J gene TRBJ2-7; D gene uncertain. In nucleotides, the CDR3 is TGTGCCAGCAGCGTTGGTCTGGGAATGACCTACGAGCAGTACTTC. Translated: CASSVGLGMTYEQYF.